This T cell receptor (beta chain) was recovered during a study of blood T cell repertoires in COVID-19. For the study at large: The United States, Italy and Spain supplied acute and convalescent COVID-19 samples. Sources were T cells, B-cell-depleted T cells, or PBMCs; the material itself was cDNA or gDNA.

In the authors' methods: Scientists estimated how many nucleated cells there were by amplifying reference gene primers. Clones were read by immunoSEQ multiplex PCR, and TCRdb kept only the in-frame ones, dropping some. V and J calls and clone size are those listed in that table; D and trimming were worked out from the DNA. In the table there are about 120,000 clones, less than 90% of which are singletons. This clone has just a few counts. Compared with germline, one end of the junction differs, possibly owing to a read error. The germline V gene has CDR1 SGHAT and CDR2 FQDESV (reference sequence). The CDR3 length is 14 residues.

The source is a young man with acute or convalescent COVID-19. Sample: peripheral blood. The chain combines TRBV11-1 with TRBJ2-5, with a possible D match to TRBD1 (6 bases). The CDR3 DNA is TGTGCCAGCACCCAGGGTGGGACAAAAGACACCCAGTACTTC. It specifies CASTQGGTKDTQYF.